A single sample is the source of the 29 T cell receptor beta chains below, sequenced in a study of cytomegalovirus exposure and HLA in healthy donors. Sequencing used immunoSEQ multiplex PCR; TCRdb keeps in-frame clones, though not all of them. The repertoire has some 350,000 clones, 87% of them found once; the top ten carry approximately 1.2%. Specimen: PBMCs. The receptors were sampled from a woman under 40 in good health and CMV-seropositive.

The chain joins TRBV7-2 to TRBJ1-5; D not certain. V lost 4 bases and J lost 1, with 14 bases in between. There are 16 residues in the CDR3. CDR1 and CDR2 (germline): SGHTA, FQGNSA. Here the CDR3 reads CASSSAPWTSNQPQHF. CDR3 sequence (DNA): TGTGCCAGCAGCTCCGCGCCGTGGACGAGCAATCAGCCCCAGCATTTT.

V and J are TRBV6-6 and TRBJ1-4; the D is unclear. V was trimmed by 2 bases and J by 7 bases, leaving 5 bases between them. This CDR3 has 12 amino acids. CDR1 is MNHNY, CDR2 SVGAGI, per germline (reference sequence). The CDR3, as DNA: TGTGCCAGCAGTTACCGGGCTGAAAAACTGTTTTTT. Translation: CASSYRAEKLFF.

This clone was seen just once. This chain uses TRBV25-1 with TRBJ2-5; 13 nucleotides align to TRBD2. J was trimmed by 5 bases and V by 1 base; bases with no gene match: 4. Germline V lookup: CDR1 MGHDK, CDR2 SYGVNS. This CDR3 contains 16 residues. The CDR3: CASSEWTSGRPETQYF. CDR3 in DNA: TGTGCCAGCAGTGAATGGACTAGCGGGAGACCCGAGACCCAGTACTTC.

The chain couples TRBV5-1 to TRBJ1-2; TRBD1 might be the D (5 bases). In germline, CDR1 is SGHRS, CDR2 YFSETQ. V was pared by 0 bases and J by 6 bases, with 12 bases between. The CDR3 length is 14 residues. Here the CDR3 DNA reads TGCGCCAGCAGCTTGGGGCGGGACTGGGATGGCTACACCTTC. Encoded protein: CASSLGRDWDGYTF.

The V and J genes are TRBV6-5 and TRBJ1-2; D might be TRBD1 (6 bases). Trimming removed 5 bases from V and 5 bases from J, with 9 bases in between. Germline CDR1 is MNHEY and CDR2 is SVGAGI. The CDR3 is made up of 12 amino acids. CDR3 sequence reads: CASSRGVYGYTF. In DNA, the CDR3 is TGTGCCAGCAGTAGGGGGGTATATGGCTACACCTTC.

The chain uses TRBV25-1 and TRBJ1-5; TRBD1 might be the D (5 bases). The CDR3 is 14 amino acids. The V gene's germline CDR1 is MGHDK and CDR2 SYGVNS. Deletions cut 2 bases from V and 5 bases from J, with 10 bases between. The DNA for the CDR3 is TGTGCCAGCAGTGAAAGACAGTGGGATCAGCCCCAGCATTTT. Its translation is CASSERQWDQPQHF.

The J gene is TRBJ1-5, the V gene TRBV21-1. TRBV21-1 is termed a pseudogene. The CDR3 contains 16 residues. The CDR3 region has the DNA TGTGCCAGCAGCAAGCACAGCACTATGGGCAATCAGCCCCAGCATTTT. Amino acid sequence: CASSKHSTMGNQPQHF.

The chain is built from TRBV6-5 and TRBJ2-1, with D possibly being TRBD2 (5 bases). CDR3 length: 15 amino acids. Germline V lookup: CDR1 MNHEY, CDR2 SVGAGI. Trimming removed 7 bases at V and 4 bases at J, with 17 bases between. The CDR3 protein is CASTKTGGMYNEQFF. CDR3 sequence (DNA): TGTGCCAGCACCAAAACCGGAGGAATGTACAATGAGCAGTTCTTC.

The V gene is TRBV28, the J gene TRBJ1-2, with no clear D. Trimming removed 8 bases from V and 3 bases from J, with 7 bases in between. Germline CDR1 MDHEN, CDR2 SYDVKM. This CDR3 has 11 amino acids. The CDR3, as DNA: TGTGCCAGCGGGTCGGACTATGGCTACACCTTC. This sequence encodes CASGSDYGYTF.

The chain links TRBV5-1 to TRBJ1-2; D perhaps matches TRBD1 (5 bases). The germline V gene encodes CDR1 SGHRS and CDR2 YFSETQ. The V end was cut by 0 bases, the J end by 4 bases, with 13 bases between. The CDR3 loop spans 15 amino acids. This chain's CDR3 is CASSLVSGDPYGYTF. Written as DNA, the CDR3 is TGCGCCAGCAGCTTGGTCTCGGGGGATCCCTATGGCTACACCTTC.

The chain uses TRBV2 and TRBJ1-5, with 7 bases aligning to TRBD1. Germline loops: CDR1 SNHLY, CDR2 FYNNEI. V shed 6 bases and J 7 bases; nucleotides not matched to a gene: 9. CDR3 length: 14 residues. CDR3 region: CASSSDRVSQPQHF. The CDR3 coding sequence is TGTGCCAGCAGCTCCGACAGGGTCTCCCAGCCCCAGCATTTT.

The chain recombines TRBV6-5 with TRBJ2-7; 7 nucleotides line up with TRBD1. The germline V gene has CDR1 MNHEY and CDR2 SVGAGI. The CDR3 sequence is 13 residues long. V shed 6 bases and J 5 bases; nucleotides not matched to a gene: 7. Here the CDR3 reads CASSPRGRNEQYF. CDR3 DNA sequence: TGTGCCAGCAGCCCAAGGGGGCGGAACGAGCAGTACTTC.

The genes are TRBV28 and TRBJ2-7; D may be TRBD2 (5 bases). Germline CDR1 reads MDHEN; CDR2 reads SYDVKM. Trimming removed 5 bases at V and 12 bases at J, with 20 bases between. The CDR3 extends over 13 amino acids. The CDR3 protein is CASSPGLFGWSYF. CDR3 DNA: TGTGCCAGCAGTCCCGGACTCTTTGGCTGGTCGTACTTC.

The rearrangement uses TRBV6-5 and TRBJ2-1; 8 bases align to TRBD1. In germline, CDR1 is MNHEY, CDR2 SVGAGI. This CDR3 comprises 13 residues. The V gene end was trimmed by 5 bases and the J gene end by 8 bases; junction bases not matched to a gene: 5. The CDR3 nucleotides read TGTGCCAGCAGTCCGACAGGGGATCATGAGCAGTTCTTC. Translating gives CASSPTGDHEQFF.

This chain links TRBV5-1 with TRBJ2-7; possibly TRBD2 for D (6 bases). CDR1 and CDR2 from the germline V gene are SGHRS and YFSETQ. Trimming cost V 7 bases and J 2 bases, with 31 bases left between them. CDR3 length: 19 residues. In DNA, the CDR3 is TGCGCCAGCCGTCTCCTCCCCTTACAAGAGCGGGTCCTTACCTACGAGCAGTACTTC. Its protein product is CASRLLPLQERVLTYEQYF.

A word on this clone: The sample has other DNA sequences that encode this CDR3 too. CDR3 region: CASSLFLAGGEQFF. The CDR3 region has the DNA TGTGCCAGCAGTTTATTCCTAGCGGGGGGTGAGCAGTTCTTC. V gene TRBV27 combines with J gene TRBJ2-1; 11 bases line up with TRBD2. In germline, CDR1 is MNHEY, CDR2 SMNVEV (reference sequence). Trimming cost V 1 base and J 9 bases; bases outside gene matches: 2. The CDR3 length is 14 residues.

The chain combines TRBV15 with TRBJ2-7; D ambiguous. The CDR3 runs 14 residues. The V end lost 0 bases, the J end lost 4 bases, and 10 bases lay between the germline ends. Germline V gene data show CDR1 as LNHNV and CDR2 as YYDKDF (reference sequence). CDR3 loop: CATSRDTRTYEQYF. The CDR3 nucleotides are TGTGCCACCAGCAGAGACACCAGAACTTACGAGCAGTACTTC.

The J gene is TRBJ2-2, the V gene TRBV29-1; D gene uncertain. The germline V gene has CDR1 SQVTM and CDR2 ANQGSEA. V was cut by 1 base and J by 6 bases, with 12 bases left in between. CDR3 length equals 14 residues. The CDR3 DNA is TGCAGCGTTGAAGTCGGGCTACAACCCGGGGAGCTGTTTTTT. Translated: CSVEVGLQPGELFF.

The chain uses TRBV10-1 and TRBJ2-7; unclear D gene. Germline CDR1 is WNHNN and CDR2 is SYGVQD (reference sequence). With 3 bases removed from V and 2 bases from J, the gap between germline ends came to 23 bases. This CDR3 is 18 amino acids long. CDR3 protein: CASSDVTFARRLPYEQYF. DNA of the CDR3: TGCGCCAGCAGTGATGTCACGTTTGCCCGCCGGCTCCCCTACGAGCAGTACTTC.

The sample holds one count of this clone. The V call is TRBV6-6, the J call TRBJ1-1; no reliable D call. Germline V gene lookup returns CDR1 MNHNY and CDR2 SVGAGI (reference sequence). V lost 7 bases, J lost 1 base, and 19 bases lay in between. This CDR3 has 16 residues. In DNA, the CDR3 is TGTGCCAGCACCGAACGCGGTGCAGGTACGAACACTGAAGCTTTCTTT. Its protein product is CASTERGAGTNTEAFF.

This clone was counted a few times. The chain carries TRBV27 and TRBJ1-2, with D perhaps TRBD1 (5 bases). V was cut by 6 bases and J by 4 bases, with 15 bases left in between. The CDR3 covers 14 residues. CDR1 is MNHEY, CDR2 SMNVEV, per germline (reference sequence). CDR3 protein: CASRPGRGVYGYTF. The CDR3 DNA follows: TGTGCCAGCAGGCCGGGACGAGGAGTCTATGGCTACACCTTC.

On this clone: The sample contains more than one DNA sequence encoding this CDR3. The V and J genes are TRBV2 and TRBJ1-1; D is unclear. The V end lost 2 bases, the J end lost 1 base, and 5 bases lay between the germline ends. Germline values: CDR1 SNHLY, CDR2 FYNNEI. This CDR3 spans 13 amino acids. The CDR3 DNA reads as TGTGCCAGCAGTGAAAGACAGAACACTGAAGCTTTCTTT. This gives the protein CASSERQNTEAFF.

The chain couples TRBV6-6 to TRBJ2-2, with 8 nucleotides matching TRBD2. CDR3 length: 16 residues. V gave up 6 bases and J gave up 6 bases; unmatched junction bases: 12. Germline CDR1 is MNHNY and CDR2 is SVGAGI (reference sequence). The CDR3 is CASSSKTGGPSGELFF. For the CDR3, the DNA is TGTGCCAGCAGCTCCAAGACGGGGGGGCCTTCCGGGGAGCTGTTTTTT.

This rearrangement joins TRBV6-6 to TRBJ2-3; 12 bases are a match to TRBD2. V was pared by 5 bases and J by 2 bases, with 5 bases of the junction left unmatched. The CDR3 sequence is 16 residues long. Germline CDR1 is MNHNY and CDR2 is SVGAGI (reference sequence). CDR3 coding DNA: TGTGCCAGCAGTACAGGACTAGCGGGGAACACAGATACGCAGTATTTT. Translating gives CASSTGLAGNTDTQYF.

The rearrangement joins TRBV5-1 to TRBJ1-2; 9 bases match TRBD1. Germline assignment: CDR1 SGHRS and CDR2 YFSETQ. CDR3 length equals 11 residues. J gave up 11 bases and V 4 bases, and 3 bases lay outside the gene matches. The CDR3 sequence is CASSPGQGYTF. In DNA, the CDR3 is TGCGCCAGCAGCCCCGGACAGGGGTACACCTTC.

As for this clone: Different DNA sequences within this sample yield the same CDR3. The rearrangement uses TRBV7-3 and TRBJ2-6; D remains unclear. V dropped 2 bases and J dropped 1 base, with 3 bases sitting between them. The CDR3 covers 14 residues. Germline-derived CDR1 and CDR2 are SGHTA and FQGTGA. CDR3 residues: CASSLGSGANVLTF. CDR3 DNA sequence: TGTGCCAGCAGCTTAGGATCTGGGGCCAACGTCCTGACTTTC.

The chain has TRBV6-4 and TRBJ1-5, with D uncertain. With 5 bases removed from V and 6 bases from J, the gap between germline ends came to 17 bases. The CDR3 covers 15 residues. Germline V gene sequence: CDR1 MRHNA, CDR2 SNTAGT. CDR3 sequence (DNA): TGTGCCAGCAGTCCCTCCCCCGGGGTAGGTCAGCCCCAGCATTTT. It encodes CASSPSPGVGQPQHF.

This clone is a singleton in its sample. The chain couples TRBV6-5 to TRBJ2-2; the D gene is possibly TRBD2 (6 bases). V shed 2 bases and J shed 2 bases, with 12 bases lying between them. The CDR3 has 16 amino acids. CDR1 is MNHEY, CDR2 SVGAGI, per germline. CDR3 amino acids: CASSYERLDNTGELFF. CDR3 coding DNA: TGTGCCAGCAGTTACGAAAGACTAGATAACACCGGGGAGCTGTTTTTT.

The V gene is TRBV6-5, the J gene TRBJ1-1, with 8 bases identical to TRBD1. The germline gives CDR1 MNHEY, CDR2 SVGAGI. The CDR3 contains 16 residues. V shed 0 bases, J shed 3 bases, and the junction held 6 bases outside the gene matches. For the CDR3, the DNA is TGTGCCAGCAGTTACTCCCCCAAGACAGGGGACACTGAAGCTTTCTTT. Encoded protein: CASSYSPKTGDTEAFF.